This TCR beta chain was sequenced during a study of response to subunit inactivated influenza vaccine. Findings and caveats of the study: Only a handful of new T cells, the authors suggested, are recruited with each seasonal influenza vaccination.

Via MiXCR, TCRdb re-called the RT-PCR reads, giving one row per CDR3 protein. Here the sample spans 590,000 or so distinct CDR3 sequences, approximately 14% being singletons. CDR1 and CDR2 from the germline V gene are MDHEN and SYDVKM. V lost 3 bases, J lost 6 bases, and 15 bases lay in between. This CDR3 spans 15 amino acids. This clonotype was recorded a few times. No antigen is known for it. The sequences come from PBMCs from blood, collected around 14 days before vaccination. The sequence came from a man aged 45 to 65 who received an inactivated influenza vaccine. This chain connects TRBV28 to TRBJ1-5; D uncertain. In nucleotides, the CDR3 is TGTGCCAGCAGTTTCGACGCCTCAGAGGGTCAGCCCCAGCATTTT. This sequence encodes CASSFDASEGQPQHF.